This entry lists 24 T cell receptor beta chains sequenced from one sample in a study of shared clonotypes between healthy human individuals. Libraries were prepared by immunoSEQ multiplex PCR; TCRdb keeps only in-frame clonotypes and omits some of them. The sample has around 1 million clones, 76% seen once. The sample consisted of memory CD4+ T cells sorted from blood. The subset is: CD45RA-negative fraction. The origin of the receptors is a man in his late teens or twenties in good health.

The V and J genes are TRBV20-1 and TRBJ2-3; D perhaps matches TRBD2 (5 bases). Trimming stripped 7 bases from V and 1 base from J, with 6 bases between. The V gene's germline CDR1 is DFQATT and CDR2 SNEGSKA (reference sequence). The CDR3 has 11 amino acids. Here the CDR3 DNA reads TGCAGTGTTAGCGGCACAGATACGCAGTATTTT. Translated, it gives CSVSGTDTQYF.

The rearrangement links TRBV7-2 to TRBJ2-7; D gene ambiguous. Trimming removed 5 bases at V and 4 bases at J, with 15 bases between. The CDR3 length is 14 residues. Germline V gene lookup returns CDR1 SGHTA and CDR2 FQGNSA. CDR3 nucleotides: TGTGCCAGCAGCAATCCCCCAGTTATATACGAGCAGTACTTC. Its translation is CASSNPPVIYEQYF.

This clone was observed a handful of times. The J gene is TRBJ1-2, the V gene TRBV28; 9 bases line up with TRBD1. The CDR3 extends over 12 amino acids. Per germline, CDR1 MDHEN and CDR2 SYDVKM. The J segment lost 8 bases and the V segment lost 2 bases, leaving 0 bases of the junction unmatched. CDR3 sequence reads: CASSLGTGGYTF. In DNA form, the CDR3 reads TGTGCCAGCAGTTTAGGGACAGGGGGCTACACCTTC.

Worth noting for this clone: This sample also contains other DNA sequences that code for the same CDR3. The chain has TRBV7-3 and TRBJ1-6; TRBD1 matches 8 bases. This CDR3 is 15 amino acids long. The germline V gene encodes CDR1 SGHTA and CDR2 FQGTGA. V gave up 5 bases and J gave up 7 bases; unmatched junction bases: 7. In DNA form, the CDR3 reads TGTGCCAGCAGCCAAGGTCCAGGGGGCAATTCACCCCTCCACTTT. It codes for CASSQGPGGNSPLHF.

The chain employs TRBV6-6 and TRBJ1-2, with D possibly being TRBD1 (6 bases). The CDR3 totals 14 residues. V was trimmed by 7 bases and J by 1 base, leaving 13 bases between them. Germline V gives CDR1 MNHNY, CDR2 SVGAGI (reference sequence). The DNA for the CDR3 is TGTGCCAGCATGAGGGGGGGAGATAACTATGGCTACACCTTC. It encodes CASMRGGDNYGYTF.

This rearrangement joins TRBV4-3 to TRBJ2-2; TRBD2 matches at 14 bases. With 3 bases clipped from V and 5 bases from J, the junction kept 2 bases outside the gene matches. Germline V gene lookup returns CDR1 LGHNA and CDR2 YSLEER. This CDR3 contains 16 residues. The CDR3 reads CASSQGTSGRTGELFF. The CDR3 DNA follows: TGCGCCAGCAGCCAGGGGACTAGCGGGAGAACCGGGGAGCTGTTTTTT.

V and J are TRBV27 and TRBJ2-5; D is undetermined. This CDR3 has 13 residues. The ends were cut back, 5 bases at V and 5 bases at J, with 12 bases in the middle. The germline gives CDR1 MNHEY, CDR2 SMNVEV (reference sequence). CDR3 sequence reads: CASSPTVVETQYF. As DNA, the CDR3 is TGTGCCAGCAGTCCTACCGTAGTGGAGACCCAGTACTTC.

CDR3 region: CASSSKSGRGSGYTF. In DNA, the CDR3 is TGTGCCAGCAGCTCGAAGTCCGGTCGGGGAAGTGGCTACACCTTC. This chain joins TRBV7-2 and TRBJ1-2; no clear D. Trimming cost V 4 bases and J 7 bases, with 19 bases left between them. The CDR3 spans 15 residues. Germline CDR1 reads SGHTA; CDR2 reads FQGNSA.

The chain uses TRBV10-1 and TRBJ2-7, with TRBD1 matching over 7 bases. Trimming at V came to 4 bases and at J to 5 bases, leaving 8 bases not matched to a gene. The CDR3 has 14 amino acids. In germline, CDR1 is WNHNN, CDR2 SYGVQD (reference sequence). CDR3 bases: TGCGCCAGCAGTGTTTCCAGGGGGTCCCACGAGCAGTACTTC. As protein: CASSVSRGSHEQYF.

This clone showed up just a few times. The J gene is TRBJ1-1, the V gene TRBV7-2; unclear D gene. The V and J ends lost 5 bases and 2 bases respectively, with 21 bases between them. CDR3 length equals 17 residues. Germline V gene lookup returns CDR1 SGHTA and CDR2 FQGNSA. The CDR3 DNA reads TGTGCCAGCAGCCCCCAGTTGGCCTACGGACGTAACACTGAAGCTTTCTTT. This gives the protein CASSPQLAYGRNTEAFF.

The chain joins TRBV5-1 to TRBJ2-7; D is unclear. V was clipped by 4 bases and J by 3 bases, with 17 bases between them. Germline V lookup: CDR1 SGHRS, CDR2 YFSETQ. This CDR3 contains 15 residues. The CDR3 DNA sequence: TGCGCCAGCAGCCCAGGTACGGGTCCCAGCTACGAGCAGTACTTC. Translating it yields CASSPGTGPSYEQYF.

A few counts support this clone. Within the sample, other DNA sequences also encode this same CDR3. The rearrangement uses TRBV4-3 and TRBJ1-4; 10 nucleotides agree with TRBD1. Germline-derived CDR1 and CDR2 are LGHNA and YSLEER. V was pared by 3 bases and J by 5 bases, with 0 bases of the junction left unmatched. This CDR3 is 14 amino acids long. CDR3 bases: TGCGCCAGCAGCCAGGGACAGGGGAATGAAAAACTGTTTTTT. Encoded protein: CASSQGQGNEKLFF.

Points on this clone: This likely traces to a read error, being one base from a far larger clone. V and J are TRBV6-5 and TRBJ1-3, with a weak D call TRBD1 (6 bases). There are 14 residues in the CDR3. Germline CDR1 and CDR2: MNHEY and SVGAGI. V was trimmed by 6 bases and J by 1 base, leaving 10 bases between them. The CDR3 DNA is TGTGCCAGCAGGAACAGGGTTTCTGGAAACACCATATATTTT. Amino acid sequence: CASRNRVSGNTIYF.

The CDR3 loop is CASSLSWPSGVQETQYF. CDR3 nucleotide sequence: TGTGCCAGCAGTTTATCATGGCCTAGCGGGGTCCAAGAGACCCAGTACTTC. V is TRBV27 and J is TRBJ2-5; TRBD2 matches at 9 bases. Trimming at V came to 0 bases and at J to 1 base, leaving 6 bases not matched to a gene. Germline CDR1 MNHEY, CDR2 SMNVEV (reference sequence). This CDR3 region has 17 residues.

This clone was seen a handful of times. Other DNA sequences in the sample encode the same CDR3. V and J are TRBV11-2 and TRBJ1-3, with D perhaps matching TRBD1 (6 bases). Looked up from germline, CDR1 is SGHAT and CDR2 is FQNNGV. This CDR3 region has 16 residues. V was shortened by 1 base and J by 2 bases, with 12 bases between the two germline ends. As DNA, the CDR3 is TGTGCCAGCAGCTTAGGCGGGGGGCGCCCTGGAAACACCATATATTTT. Its protein is CASSLGGGRPGNTIYF.

The V and J genes are TRBV6-1 and TRBJ2-4, with D possibly being TRBD1 or TRBD2 (5 bases each). There are 17 residues in the CDR3. Trimming removed 0 bases from V and 3 bases from J, with 15 bases in between. The V gene's germline CDR1 is MNHNS and CDR2 SASEGT. For the CDR3, the DNA is TGTGCCAGCAGTGAAGCTCCCCCTGGGGGATTCAAAAACATTCAGTACTTC. It encodes CASSEAPPGGFKNIQYF.

The rearrangement links TRBV12-5 to TRBJ2-7; D remains unclear. Germline V lookup: CDR1 LGHNT, CDR2 FRNRAP. This CDR3 is built from 16 residues. V was clipped by 2 bases and J by 2 bases, with 16 bases between them. In DNA form, the CDR3 reads TGTGCTAGTGGTTTGCCTCAGGTGGGCGTTCCCTACGAGCAGTACTTC. Amino acid sequence: CASGLPQVGVPYEQYF.

The CDR3 spells CASSLRLEGNEQFF. The CDR3 nucleotides are TGCGCCAGCAGCTTACGACTAGAGGGCAATGAGCAGTTCTTC. This chain joins TRBV5-1 and TRBJ2-1, with D possibly being TRBD2 (6 bases). This CDR3 region has 14 residues. Trimming cost V 2 bases and J 6 bases, with 12 bases left between them. From germline, CDR1 is SGHRS and CDR2 YFSETQ.

This clone was picked up one time. This chain uses TRBV5-5 with TRBJ2-7, with D maybe TRBD2 (6 bases). This CDR3 contains 13 residues. The ends were cut back, 2 bases at V and 7 bases at J, with 13 bases in the middle. Germline CDR1 SGHKS, CDR2 YYEKEE (reference sequence). This CDR3 reads CASSFGLALEQYF. The CDR3 DNA sequence: TGTGCCAGCAGCTTCGGCCTAGCGCTAGAGCAGTACTTC. Using reference TRBV5-5 and TRBJ2-7 for the parts outside the CDR3, the full variable domain is DAGVTQSPTHLIKTRGQQVTLRCSPISGHKSVSWYQQVLGQGPQFIFQYYEKEERGRGNFPDRFSARQFPNYSSELNVNALLLGDSALYLCASSFGLALEQYFGPGTRLTVT.

The chain joins TRBV19 to TRBJ1-1; D is ambiguous. The CDR3 is 14 amino acids. Germline V lookup: CDR1 LNHDA, CDR2 SQIVND (reference sequence). Trimming removed 2 bases from V and 3 bases from J, with 10 bases in between. CDR3 bases: TGTGCCAGTAGTATAAACGGTCCGGACACTGAAGCTTTCTTT. Its translation is CASSINGPDTEAFF.

This clone was recorded many times. The chain carries TRBV6-1 and TRBJ1-1; 8 nucleotides line up with TRBD1. The CDR3 loop spans 15 amino acids. Germline V gene data show CDR1 as MNHNS and CDR2 as SASEGT. V gave up 3 bases and J gave up 3 bases; unmatched junction bases: 6. The CDR3 DNA sequence: TGTGCCAGCAGTGAGGAGGACAGGGCAGACACTGAAGCTTTCTTT. Translating it yields CASSEEDRADTEAFF.

The CDR3 loop is CASSLDGGGSYEQYF. CDR3 in DNA: TGTGCCAGCAGCTTGGACGGCGGGGGATCCTACGAGCAGTACTTC. J is TRBJ2-7 and V is TRBV5-6; 7 bases agree with TRBD2. The V gene's germline CDR1 is SGHDT and CDR2 YYEEEE. CDR3 length equals 15 residues. After removal of 0 bases from V and 1 base from J, the junction contained 4 bases not matched to a gene.

The V gene is TRBV6-5, the J gene TRBJ2-7; 7 bases fit TRBD1. The CDR3 has 16 residues. V lost 0 bases to trimming and J lost 2 bases; unmatched junction nucleotides: 7. Germline CDR1 reads MNHEY; CDR2 reads SVGAGI. As DNA, the CDR3 is TGTGCCAGCAGTTACTCAACGACAGGGACGGCCTACGAGCAGTACTTC. It yields the protein CASSYSTTGTAYEQYF.

This clone was found a few times. The CDR3 coding sequence is TGTGCCTGGAGTACAAGAGTGGGTGGCGCGGGCGGTGAGCAGTTCTTC. This codes for CAWSTRVGGAGGEQFF. The chain couples TRBV30 to TRBJ2-1, with D possibly being TRBD2 (5 bases). The germline gives CDR1 GTSNPN, CDR2 SVGIG (reference sequence). The CDR3 loop spans 16 amino acids. The V end was cut by 2 bases, the J end by 9 bases, with 23 bases between.